Presented here are 10 T cell receptor beta chains from one specimen sequenced in a study of shared clonotypes between healthy human individuals. CD45RO negativity and positive selection for CCR7 defined naive CD8 cells, a population that excluded terminally differentiated effector memory CD45RA+ cells. Clones were sequenced by immunoSEQ multiplex PCR, and TCRdb holds only the in-frame ones, with some missing. Here the sample spans 2 million to 2.5 million clones, roughly 94% being singletons. What was sequenced was naive CD8+ T cells sorted from blood. These receptors originate from a man aged 18-30 years in good health.

Notes on this clone: The sample contains more than one DNA sequence encoding this CDR3. The chain is built from TRBV4-3 and TRBJ2-3; TRBD1 aligns across 9 bases. V lost 4 bases to trimming and J lost 4 bases; unmatched junction nucleotides: 3. The V gene's germline CDR1 is LGHNA and CDR2 YSLEER. The CDR3 loop spans 14 amino acids. The CDR3 region is CASSPGQGPDTQYF. CDR3 nucleotides: TGCGCCAGCAGCCCGGGACAGGGCCCAGATACGCAGTATTTT.

The gene calls are TRBV21-1 and TRBJ2-7. TRBV21-1 is reported as a pseudogene. The CDR3 runs to 14 residues. The CDR3 coding sequence is TGTGCCAGCAGCGCACGGACGGCAACCTACGAGCAGTACTTC. This sequence encodes CASSARTATYEQYF.

This clone was recorded only once. CDR3 in amino acids: CASSLATASNQPQHF. The CDR3 DNA reads as TGTGCCAGCAGCTTGGCCACAGCCAGCAATCAGCCCCAGCATTTT. The V gene is TRBV5-5, the J gene TRBJ1-5; D not certain. The germline CDR1 and CDR2 sequences are SGHKS and YYEKEE (reference sequence). V lost 0 bases and J lost 1, with 8 bases in between. There are 15 residues in the CDR3.

This clone was recorded once. Within the sample, other DNA sequences also encode this same CDR3. The chain carries TRBV11-2 and TRBJ2-2; D gene uncertain. From germline, CDR1 is SGHAT and CDR2 FQNNGV. The CDR3 runs to 13 residues. Trimming pared 3 bases from V and 1 base from J, leaving 3 bases between. The CDR3 DNA sequence: TGTGCCAGCAGCTTGAGGAACACCGGGGAGCTGTTTTTT. The encoded protein is CASSLRNTGELFF.

The chain carries TRBV5-6 and TRBJ2-3; D unresolved. V was trimmed by 2 bases and J by 5 bases, leaving 6 bases between them. Germline V gene sequence: CDR1 SGHDT, CDR2 YYEEEE. The CDR3 is 12 amino acids. The CDR3 nucleotides read TGTGCCAGCAGCTTTCAAGGAGATACGCAGTATTTT. Protein sequence: CASSFQGDTQYF.

The chain couples TRBV5-1 to TRBJ2-7; 12 bases fit TRBD2. Germline V gene data show CDR1 as SGHRS and CDR2 as YFSETQ. J gave up 3 bases and V 4 bases, and 5 bases lay outside the gene matches. The length of the CDR3 is 15 residues. CDR3 amino acids: CASSETSGSNYEQYF. DNA for the CDR3: TGCGCCAGCAGCGAGACTAGCGGGAGTAACTACGAGCAGTACTTC.

With regard to this clone: Other DNA sequences in the sample encode the same CDR3. The V gene is TRBV7-9, the J gene TRBJ2-5; 10 nucleotides match TRBD2. V trimming: 1 base; J trimming: 3 bases; junction bases outside the gene matches: 2. Germline assignment: CDR1 SEHNR and CDR2 FQNEAQ (reference sequence). CDR3 size: 15 residues. CDR3 residues: CASSLVLAGEETQYF. The DNA of the CDR3 is TGTGCCAGCAGCTTAGTCCTAGCGGGAGAAGAGACCCAGTACTTC.

This sequence joins TRBV5-8 and TRBJ2-7; D gene uncertain. The V gene lost 4 bases and the J gene lost 9 bases, with 5 bases spanning the gap. CDR3 size: 9 residues. Germline CDR1 SGHTS, CDR2 YDEGEE. This CDR3 reads CASSVRQYF. CDR3 nucleotides: TGTGCCAGCAGCGTACGGCAGTACTTC.

This clone was seen just once. The rearrangement uses TRBV27 and TRBJ2-1; 7 nucleotides agree with TRBD2. V trimming: 11 bases; J trimming: 1 base; junction bases outside the gene matches: 8. The CDR3 sequence is 14 residues long. The germline CDR1 and CDR2 sequences are MNHEY and SMNVEV (reference sequence). The CDR3 DNA is TGTGCCTCCGCACTAGCGTCTTCCTACAATGAGCAGTTCTTC. As protein: CASALASSYNEQFF.

The chain combines TRBV6-7 with TRBJ1-2, with TRBD1 matching 7 bases. Being an ORF, TRBV6-7 has a function that is uncertain. Trimming cost V 2 bases and J 3 bases; bases outside gene matches: 9. CDR3 length: 16 residues. CDR3 sequence (DNA): TGTGCCAGCAGTTACCCAACAGGGGTCCCTTACTATGGCTACACCTTC. This sequence encodes CASSYPTGVPYYGYTF.